Shown below are 3 T cell receptor beta chains from a single sample sequenced in a study of T cell responses to AZD1222 COVID-19 vaccine. Only in-frame clones appear in the TCRdb table, and some are missing; sequencing was by immunoSEQ multiplex PCR. The data hold about 140,000 clones, with around 88% observed a single time. The sequences come from peripheral blood, collected on day 0 of AZD1222 vaccination. The receptor source for this set is an adult in good health.

This clone has only one observation. V usage is TRBV18 and J usage is TRBJ2-7, with 9 bases identical to TRBD1. The CDR3 runs 13 residues. Per germline, CDR1 KGHSH and CDR2 LQKENI. With V trimmed by 4 bases and J by 5 bases, 3 bases remained unmatched. CDR3 loop: CASSRGTGNEQYF. CDR3 nucleotides: TGTGCCAGCTCACGCGGGACAGGGAACGAGCAGTACTTC.

The chain recombines TRBV24-1 with TRBJ2-3, with TRBD2 identical over 10 bases. The CDR3 contains 16 residues. Germline V gene sequence: CDR1 KGHDR, CDR2 SFDVKD. V lost 4 bases and J lost 0; bases outside the gene matches: 3. The CDR3 spells CATSDPSGSSTDTQYF. The DNA of the CDR3 is TGTGCCACCAGTGACCCTAGCGGGAGTAGCACAGATACGCAGTATTTT.

The sample holds a few counts of this clone. This chain uses TRBV28 with TRBJ1-2, with a tentative D call TRBD1 (6 bases). V was clipped by 6 bases and J by 6 bases, with 20 bases between them. The V gene's germline CDR1 is MDHEN and CDR2 SYDVKM. The CDR3 covers 15 residues. The DNA of the CDR3 is TGTGCCAGCAGCTCCCCTCCCTGGGGGGGCGATGGCTACACCTTC. Its protein is CASSSPPWGGDGYTF.